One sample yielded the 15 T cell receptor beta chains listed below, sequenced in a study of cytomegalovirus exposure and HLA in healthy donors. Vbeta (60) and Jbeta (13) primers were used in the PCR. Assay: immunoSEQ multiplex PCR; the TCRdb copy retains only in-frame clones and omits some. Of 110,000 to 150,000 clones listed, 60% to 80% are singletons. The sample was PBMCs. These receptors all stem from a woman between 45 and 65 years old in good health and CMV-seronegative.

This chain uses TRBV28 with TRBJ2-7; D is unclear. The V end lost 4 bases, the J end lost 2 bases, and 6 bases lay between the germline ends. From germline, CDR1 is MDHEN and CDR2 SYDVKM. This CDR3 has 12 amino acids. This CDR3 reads CASSSQAYEQYF. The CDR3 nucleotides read TGTGCCAGCAGTTCCCAGGCCTACGAGCAGTACTTC.

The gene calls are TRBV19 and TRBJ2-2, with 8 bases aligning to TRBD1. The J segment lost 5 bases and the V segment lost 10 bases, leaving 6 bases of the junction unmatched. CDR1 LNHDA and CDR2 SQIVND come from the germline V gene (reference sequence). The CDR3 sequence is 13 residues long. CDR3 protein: CATRQGLTGELFF. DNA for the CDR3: TGTGCCACACGACAGGGGTTGACCGGGGAGCTGTTTTTT.

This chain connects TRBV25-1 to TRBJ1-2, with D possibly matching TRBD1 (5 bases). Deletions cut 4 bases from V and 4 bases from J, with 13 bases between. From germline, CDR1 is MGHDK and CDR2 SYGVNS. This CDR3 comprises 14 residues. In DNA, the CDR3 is TGTGCCAGCAGTGCCGGAGGGGCGGGCTATGGCTACACCTTC. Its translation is CASSAGGAGYGYTF.

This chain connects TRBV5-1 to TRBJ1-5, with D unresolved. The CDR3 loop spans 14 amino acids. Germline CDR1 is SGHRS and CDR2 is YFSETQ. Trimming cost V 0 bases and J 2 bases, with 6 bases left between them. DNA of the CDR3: TGCGCCAGCAGCTTGGTGGCAGGCAATCAGCCCCAGCATTTT. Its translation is CASSLVAGNQPQHF.

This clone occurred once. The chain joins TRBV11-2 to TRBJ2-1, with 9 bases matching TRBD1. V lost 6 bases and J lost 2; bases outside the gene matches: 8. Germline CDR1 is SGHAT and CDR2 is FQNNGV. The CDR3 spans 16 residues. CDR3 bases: TGTGCCAGCAGTCATTTGAGGGACAGGGCCTACAATGAGCAGTTCTTC. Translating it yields CASSHLRDRAYNEQFF.

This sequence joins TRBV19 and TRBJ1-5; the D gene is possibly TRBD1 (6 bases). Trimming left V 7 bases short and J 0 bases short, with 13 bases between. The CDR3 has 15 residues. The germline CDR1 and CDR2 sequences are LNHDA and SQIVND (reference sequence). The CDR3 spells CASTQGTHSNQPQHF. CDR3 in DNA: TGTGCCAGTACCCAGGGGACCCATAGCAATCAGCCCCAGCATTTT.

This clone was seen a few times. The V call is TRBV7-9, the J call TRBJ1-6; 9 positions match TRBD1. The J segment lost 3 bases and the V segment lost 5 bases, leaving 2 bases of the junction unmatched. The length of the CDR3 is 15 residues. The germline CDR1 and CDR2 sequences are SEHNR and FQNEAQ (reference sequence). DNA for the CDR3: TGTGCCAGCAGCGAGACAGGGGGCTATAATTCACCCCTCCACTTT. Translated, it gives CASSETGGYNSPLHF.

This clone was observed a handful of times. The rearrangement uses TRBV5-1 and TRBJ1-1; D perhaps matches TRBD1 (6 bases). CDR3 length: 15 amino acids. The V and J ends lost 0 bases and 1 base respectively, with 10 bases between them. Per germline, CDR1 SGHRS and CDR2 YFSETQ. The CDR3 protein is CASSLGTERNTEAFF. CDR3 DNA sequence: TGCGCCAGCAGCTTGGGGACAGAGAGGAACACTGAAGCTTTCTTT.

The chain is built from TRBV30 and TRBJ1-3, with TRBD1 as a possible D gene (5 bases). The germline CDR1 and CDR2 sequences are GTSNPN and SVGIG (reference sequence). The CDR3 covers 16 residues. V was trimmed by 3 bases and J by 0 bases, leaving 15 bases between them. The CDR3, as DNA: TGTGCCTGGAGCGACAAGGGGCCATTCTCTGGAAACACCATATATTTT. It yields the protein CAWSDKGPFSGNTIYF.

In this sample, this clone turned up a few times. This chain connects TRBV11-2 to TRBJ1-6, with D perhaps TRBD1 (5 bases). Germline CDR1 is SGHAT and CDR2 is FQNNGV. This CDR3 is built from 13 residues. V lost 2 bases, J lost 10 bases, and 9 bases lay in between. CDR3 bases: TGTGCCAGCAGCTTACCAGGGATGTCACCCCTCCACTTT. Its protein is CASSLPGMSPLHF.

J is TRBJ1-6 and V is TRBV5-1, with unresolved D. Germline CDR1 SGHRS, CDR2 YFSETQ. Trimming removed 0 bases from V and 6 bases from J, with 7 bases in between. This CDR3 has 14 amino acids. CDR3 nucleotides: TGCGCCAGCAGCTTGGCTACAGCTAATTCACCCCTCCACTTT. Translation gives CASSLATANSPLHF.

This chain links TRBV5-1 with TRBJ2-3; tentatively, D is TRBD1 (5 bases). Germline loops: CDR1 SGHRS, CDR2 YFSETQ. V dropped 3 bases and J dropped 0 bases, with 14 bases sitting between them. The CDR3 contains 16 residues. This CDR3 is CASSSTGQRSTDTQYF. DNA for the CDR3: TGCGCCAGCAGCTCAACAGGACAAAGAAGCACAGATACGCAGTATTTT.

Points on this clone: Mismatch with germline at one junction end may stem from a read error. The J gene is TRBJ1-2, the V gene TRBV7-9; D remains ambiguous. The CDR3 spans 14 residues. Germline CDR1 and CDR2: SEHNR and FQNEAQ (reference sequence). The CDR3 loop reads CSSRPLQRGYGYTF. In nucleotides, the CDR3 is TGTTCCAGCAGGCCACTCCAGCGAGGGTATGGCTACACCTTC. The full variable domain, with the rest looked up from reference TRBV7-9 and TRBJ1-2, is DTGVSQNPRHKITKRGQNVTFRCDPISEHNRLYWYRQTLGQGPEFLTYFQNEAQLEKSRLLSDRFSAERPKGSFSTLEIQRTEQGDSAMYLCSSRPLQRGYGYTFGSGTRLTVV.

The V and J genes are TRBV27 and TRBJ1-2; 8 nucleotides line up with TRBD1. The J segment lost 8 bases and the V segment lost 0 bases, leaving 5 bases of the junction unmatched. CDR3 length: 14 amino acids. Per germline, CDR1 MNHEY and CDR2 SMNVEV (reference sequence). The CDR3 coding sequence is TGTGCCAGCAGTTTATCCAGGGGGCGCGAGGGCTACACCTTC. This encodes CASSLSRGREGYTF.

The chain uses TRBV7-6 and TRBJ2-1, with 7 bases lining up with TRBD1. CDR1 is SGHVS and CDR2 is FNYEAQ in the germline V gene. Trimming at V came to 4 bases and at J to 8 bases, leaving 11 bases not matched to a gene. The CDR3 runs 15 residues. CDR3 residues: CASSWGTVLGDEQFF. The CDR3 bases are TGTGCCAGCAGCTGGGGGACAGTCTTAGGGGATGAGCAGTTCTTC.